The 11 T cell receptor beta chains below were found in one sample sequenced in a study of T cell clonality in common variable immunodeficiency. Study-wide points: Reportedly, TCR beta sequences from common variable immunodeficiency showed fewer deletions and N-nucleotide insertions.

Generated by immunoSEQ multiplex PCR, the TCRdb table keeps only in-frame clones and is missing some. The sample yields about 21,000 clones, without any singletons. The antigens for these receptors are not known. Sequencing was carried out using peripheral blood mononuclear cells. Every receptor here comes from a human donor with common variable immunodeficiency.

This clone was counted between two and nine times. The read ends 3 residues shy of where the CDR3 ends; the end is completed using the germline J gene. This chain joins TRBV7-9 and TRBJ2-1; D not resolved. V shed 6 bases and J shed 0 bases, with 12 bases lying between them. Germline loops: CDR1 SEHNR, CDR2 FQNEAQ (reference sequence). The CDR3 has 15 residues. The CDR3 bases that were read are TGTGCCAGCAGTCACGACTTAAACTCCTACAATGAG. Translation gives CASSHDLNSYNE. In full, the CDR3 is CASSHDLNSYNEQFF.

On this clone: The read ends 3 residues shy of where the CDR3 ends; the end is completed using the germline J gene. The chain recombines TRBV30 with TRBJ2-6; D remains ambiguous. The germline CDR1 and CDR2 sequences are GTSNPN and SVGIG (reference sequence). V dropped 0 bases and J dropped 2 bases, with 17 bases sitting between them. The CDR3 totals 18 residues. The CDR3 loop is CAWSVRSAGRAGANVLTF. Incomplete CDR3 DNA: TGTGCCTGGAGTGTACGTAGTGCTGGTCGGGCTGGGGCCAACGTC.

This clone showed up just a few times. The read finishes 3 residues shy of the CDR3 end, and the germline J gene is used to complete it. The genes are TRBV19 and TRBJ2-3, with a weak D call TRBD1 (5 bases). The length of the CDR3 is 17 residues. Germline V gene lookup returns CDR1 LNHDA and CDR2 SQIVND (reference sequence). Deletions cut 3 bases from V and 0 bases from J, with 16 bases between. CDR3 DNA (partial): TGTGCCAGTAGTATCCTTGGGGCAGGACCTAGCACAGATACG. It translates to CASSILGAGPSTDT. The full CDR3 protein reads CASSILGAGPSTDTQYF.

This clone was seen a few times. The CDR3 end is not reached by the read, which stops 3 residues before it; the germline J gene fills it in. This rearrangement joins TRBV6-2 or TRBV6-3 to TRBJ2-1; 11 bases fit TRBD1. The length of the CDR3 is 14 residues. With 6 bases clipped from V and 5 bases from J, the junction kept 3 bases outside the gene matches. Germline V gene sequence: CDR1 MNHEY, CDR2 SVGEGT. This chain's CDR3 is CASRGTGGNNEQFF. Partial CDR3 DNA: TGTGCCAGCAGGGGGACAGGGGGGAACAATGAG.

This clone appeared a few times. From the germline J gene comes the end of the CDR3, since the read stops 3 residues before it. The V gene is TRBV7-2, the J gene TRBJ2-1; D unresolved. With 1 base removed from V and 9 bases from J, the gap between germline ends came to 10 bases. This CDR3 has 13 residues. CDR1 is SGHTA, CDR2 FQGNSA, per germline. CDR3 bases read: TGTGCCAGCAGCTTAGTAAGGGTTGGTGAG. The encoded protein is CASSLVRVGE. The complete CDR3 protein is CASSLVRVGEQFF.

This clone was counted between two and nine times. Coverage ceases 3 residues before the CDR3 finishes, and the germline J gene fills in the end. The chain has TRBV19 and TRBJ1-5, with a possible D match to TRBD1 (5 bases). Per the germline V gene, CDR1 is LNHDA and CDR2 is SQIVND (reference sequence). Trimming cost V 1 base and J 0 bases, with 7 bases left between them. This CDR3 has 15 amino acids. The covered CDR3 bases are TGTGCCAGTAGTATAGTGGGGGGTAGCAATCAGCCC. It encodes CASSIVGGSNQP. The full CDR3 is CASSIVGGSNQPQHF.

In this sample, this clone turned up a few times. Coverage ceases 3 residues before the CDR3 finishes, and the germline J gene fills in the end. The chain couples TRBV7-2 to TRBJ2-5; D may be TRBD2 (6 bases). Looked up from germline, CDR1 is SGHTA and CDR2 is FQGNSA. The CDR3 contains 13 residues. The V end was cut by 2 bases, the J end by 5 bases, with 9 bases between. The CDR3 reads CASSLYGGETQYF. The sequenced CDR3 bases are TGTGCCAGCAGCTTATATGGAGGGGAGACC.

In its sample, this clone was seen a few times. The read terminates 3 residues before the CDR3 end, so the remaining end is supplied by the germline J gene. The chain employs TRBV18 and TRBJ2-1; 7 bases map to TRBD2. CDR3 length equals 15 residues. The V and J ends lost 1 base and 2 bases, in that order; junction bases with no gene match: 2. Germline CDR1 reads KGHSH; CDR2 reads LQKENI. CDR3 in amino acids: CASSPRGGAYNEQFF. Incomplete CDR3 DNA: TGTGCCAGCTCACCACGGGGAGGGGCCTACAATGAG.

With respect to this clone: The sequenced fragment ends 3 residues before the CDR3 boundary, so the rest is inferred from the germline J gene. This chain connects TRBV10-2 to TRBJ2-1; 9 positions match TRBD2. The germline CDR1 and CDR2 sequences are WSHSY and SAAADI. The ends lost 7 bases at V and 6 bases at J; junction bases unmatched: 13. This CDR3 comprises 16 residues. The CDR3 loop is CASTLGAGGDRNEQFF. The sequenced part of the CDR3 DNA is TGCGCCAGCACCCTGGGAGCGGGGGGAGACCGCAATGAG.

This clone has ten or more counts. The part of the CDR3 DNA that was read is TGTGCCAGTAGTGAGGACACCGGGGAG. Protein product: CASSEDTGE. In full, the CDR3 is CASSEDTGELFF. The genes are TRBV19 and TRBJ2-2, with unresolved D. The CDR3 end is not reached by the read, which stops 3 residues before it; the germline J gene fills it in. This CDR3 comprises 12 residues. Trimming left V 5 bases short and J 3 bases short, with 4 bases between. The germline V gene has CDR1 LNHDA and CDR2 SQIVND (reference sequence).

This clone was seen only a few times. The CDR3 is cut off 3 residues early in the read; its end comes from the germline J gene. The rearrangement links TRBV19 to TRBJ1-5; D is undetermined. The CDR3 has 13 residues. Germline lookup yields CDR1 LNHDA and CDR2 SQIVND (reference sequence). Trimming removed 7 bases at V and 0 bases at J, with 7 bases between. The sequenced part of the CDR3 DNA is TGTGCCAGTATCCCGTATAGCAATCAGCCC. Its protein product is CASIPYSNQP. The full CDR3 protein reads CASIPYSNQPQHF.